The clone carrying this T cell receptor beta chain came up many times. The target antigen is unknown. The data derive from a study of T cell repertoires in cytomegalovirus infection. Turning to the study itself: A matching HLA type, together with CMV infection, was signaled by public TCR beta signatures.

MiXCR was run by TCRdb on the reads, yielding one entry per CDR3 protein. The table lists over 250,000 distinct CDR3 sequences, approximately 22% of them singletons. The starting material was cultured PBMCs, obtained from culture after CMV antigen stimulation. This sequence originates from a human donor in good health (CMV status not recorded). Some clones in this sample may be carry-over from other donors' samples.

CDR3 DNA: TGTGCCAGCAGTCCGGACCGTTTCTATGGCTACACCTTC. As protein: CASSPDRFYGYTF. The chain carries TRBV28 and TRBJ1-2; D not resolved. CDR3 length: 13 amino acids. Germline values: CDR1 MDHEN, CDR2 SYDVKM. Trimming cost V 5 bases and J 4 bases, with 11 bases left between them.